The 18 T cell receptor beta chains listed next were all sequenced from one sample in a study of tissue T cells after allogeneic stem cell transplantation. Produced via immunoSEQ multiplex PCR; TCRdb's table is partial and in-frame only. This table has more than 9,000 clones, around three quarters appearing once. The sequencing used tissue from the right colon, collected at autopsy. These receptors were collected from a woman aged 18-49 years with breast cancer.

This chain uses TRBV10-3 with TRBJ1-6, with D possibly TRBD1 on 5 matching bases. This CDR3 comprises 14 residues. V lost 2 bases and J lost 10, with 12 bases in between. Looked up from germline, CDR1 is ENHRY and CDR2 is SYGVKD. The CDR3 reads CAISEAQGTSPLHF. CDR3 in DNA: TGTGCCATCAGTGAGGCGCAGGGAACATCACCCCTCCACTTT.

This chain links TRBV5-5 with TRBJ2-7; unclear D gene. This CDR3 region has 13 residues. Trimming pared 0 bases from V and 6 bases from J, leaving 10 bases between. Germline assignment: CDR1 SGHKS and CDR2 YYEKEE (reference sequence). CDR3 DNA: TGTGCCAGCAGCTTGGATGCCCCCGGCGAGCAGTACTTC. This gives the protein CASSLDAPGEQYF.

For the CDR3, the DNA is TGCAGCGATAAACAGGGGTACAATGAGCAGTTCTTC. It translates to CSDKQGYNEQFF. The chain couples TRBV29-1 to TRBJ2-1, with 7 bases lining up with TRBD1. V shed 7 bases and J 4 bases; nucleotides not matched to a gene: 4. The CDR3 is 12 residues long. Germline V gene sequence: CDR1 SQVTM, CDR2 ANQGSEA.

There are a few counts of this clone. The J gene is TRBJ1-6, the V gene TRBV6-6; D call uncertain. Germline loops: CDR1 MNHNY, CDR2 SVGAGI (reference sequence). The ends were cut back, 4 bases at V and 8 bases at J, with 9 bases in the middle. This CDR3 is 13 amino acids long. CDR3: CASSSNADSPLHF. The CDR3 nucleotides are TGTGCCAGCAGTTCCAACGCCGATTCACCCCTCCACTTT.

This sequence joins TRBV19 and TRBJ1-2; D gene ambiguous. The CDR3 extends over 11 amino acids. Trimming removed 5 bases from V and 8 bases from J, with 9 bases in between. The germline V gene encodes CDR1 LNHDA and CDR2 SQIVND (reference sequence). The CDR3 coding sequence is TGTGCCAGTAGTTCGCCTGGGGGCTACACCTTC. As protein: CASSSPGGYTF.

J is TRBJ2-3 and V is TRBV6-2 or TRBV6-3, with D unresolved. V was shortened by 2 bases and J by 1 base, with 4 bases between the two germline ends. The CDR3 length is 13 residues. Germline V gene lookup returns CDR1 MNHEY and CDR2 SVGEGT. The CDR3 protein is CASSYKGTDTQYF. CDR3 DNA sequence: TGTGCCAGCAGTTACAAGGGCACAGATACGCAGTATTTT.

The genes are TRBV3-1 (or the pseudogene TRBV3-2) and TRBJ2-3; TRBD2 matches at 12 bases. The V segment lost 0 bases and the J segment 2 bases; nucleotides outside the gene matches: 18. The CDR3 runs 22 residues. Germline assignment: CDR1 LGHDT and CDR2 YNNKEL (reference sequence). The CDR3 here is CASSQDPGGQGTSGRYTDTQYF. In nucleotides, the CDR3 is TGTGCCAGCAGCCAAGATCCTGGGGGACAGGGGACTAGCGGGCGCTACACAGATACGCAGTATTTT.

The rearrangement links TRBV7-2 to TRBJ2-7; possibly TRBD2 for D (6 bases). CDR3 length equals 13 residues. V lost 3 bases and J lost 3, with 9 bases in between. CDR1 is SGHTA, CDR2 FQGNSA, per germline. As DNA, the CDR3 is TGTGCCAGCAGCTTTAGCGGAGGCTACGAGCAGTACTTC. It is translated as CASSFSGGYEQYF.

The sample holds a few counts of this clone. V and J are TRBV14 and TRBJ2-7, with TRBD1 matching over 8 bases. CDR1 is SGHDN, CDR2 FVKESK, per germline. V shed 8 bases, J shed 6 bases, and the junction held 6 bases outside the gene matches. The CDR3 has 12 amino acids. CDR3 sequence reads: CASGRQGTEQYF. CDR3 bases: TGTGCCAGCGGAAGACAGGGGACCGAGCAGTACTTC. The full variable domain, its missing parts supplied by reference TRBV14 and TRBJ2-7, is EAGVTQFPSHSVIEKGQTVTLRCDPISGHDNLYWYRRVMGKEIKFLLHFVKESKQDESGMPNNRFLAERTGGTYSTLKVQPAELEDSGVYFCASGRQGTEQYFGPGTRLTVT.

The chain carries TRBV14 and TRBJ2-3; D unclear. This CDR3 comprises 13 residues. Germline values: CDR1 SGHDN, CDR2 FVKESK. V was cut by 1 base and J by 5 bases, with 7 bases left in between. The CDR3 here is CASSQGMEDTQYF. CDR3 in DNA: TGTGCCAGCAGCCAAGGTATGGAAGATACGCAGTATTTT.

The chain has TRBV7-6 and TRBJ2-7; D possibly corresponds to TRBD2 (7 bases). Trimming pared 5 bases from V and 2 bases from J, leaving 10 bases between. CDR3 length equals 13 residues. Germline CDR1 and CDR2: SGHVS and FNYEAQ. The CDR3 DNA sequence: TGTGCCAGCAGCCCGGGGGGCCCCTACGAGCAGTACTTC. Its protein product is CASSPGGPYEQYF.

The chain combines TRBV3-1 (or the pseudogene TRBV3-2) with TRBJ2-7; D ambiguous. The CDR3 consists of 11 residues. V shed 5 bases and J shed 4 bases, with 6 bases lying between them. Per the germline V gene, CDR1 is LGHDT and CDR2 is YNNKEL (reference sequence). The CDR3 loop is CASSSYYEQYF. CDR3 DNA: TGTGCCAGCAGCTCTTATTACGAGCAGTACTTC.

The chain carries TRBV24-1 and TRBJ2-3; 7 bases are shared with TRBD2. Germline V gene data show CDR1 as KGHDR and CDR2 as SFDVKD. The trim removed 4 bases at V and 2 bases at J, leaving 8 bases unmatched. The CDR3 runs to 16 residues. This chain's CDR3 is CATSDPSSGFTDTQYF. CDR3 coding DNA: TGTGCCACCAGTGACCCTTCTAGCGGTTTCACAGATACGCAGTATTTT.

The sample holds one count of this clone. This rearrangement joins TRBV18 to TRBJ1-2; no reliable D call. The CDR3 totals 14 residues. Deletions cut 3 bases from V and 2 bases from J, with 10 bases between. Germline CDR1 KGHSH, CDR2 LQKENI. CDR3 sequence reads: CASSPSVSNYGYTF. CDR3 coding DNA: TGTGCCAGCTCACCTTCCGTTTCAAACTATGGCTACACCTTC.

Here the CDR3 DNA reads TGTGCCATCGCGGGACGGAGCTCCTACGAGCAGTACTTC. Protein sequence: CAIAGRSSYEQYF. The rearrangement links TRBV10-3 to TRBJ2-7; possible D gene TRBD2, 6 bases. The V gene lost 8 bases and the J gene lost 0 bases, with 11 bases spanning the gap. Germline CDR1 is ENHRY and CDR2 is SYGVKD. This CDR3 is built from 13 residues.

This chain connects TRBV20-1 to TRBJ2-3; D unresolved. V was trimmed by 7 bases and J by 1 base, leaving 3 bases between them. The CDR3 runs to 10 residues. Germline V gene data show CDR1 as DFQATT and CDR2 as SNEGSKA (reference sequence). The CDR3 reads CSVGTDTQYF. The CDR3 nucleotides are TGCAGTGTGGGCACAGATACGCAGTATTTT.

V gene TRBV18 combines with J gene TRBJ2-3; D unresolved. Germline V gene sequence: CDR1 KGHSH, CDR2 LQKENI. CDR3 length equals 14 residues. V was clipped by 3 bases and J by 1 base, with 8 bases between them. The CDR3 DNA is TGTGCCAGCTCACCTACAACCCGCACAGATACGCAGTATTTT. Translation gives CASSPTTRTDTQYF.

The chain employs TRBV6-2 or TRBV6-3 and TRBJ1-2; 7 bases are a match to TRBD1. This CDR3 spans 13 amino acids. The V and J ends lost 5 bases and 7 bases, in that order; junction bases with no gene match: 7. Germline V gene data show CDR1 as MNHEY and CDR2 as SVGEGT. CDR3 in amino acids: CASSEGQRPGYTF. The CDR3 nucleotides read TGTGCCAGCAGTGAGGGACAGCGTCCTGGCTACACCTTC.